This T cell receptor beta chain was sequenced for a study of response to subunit inactivated influenza vaccine (dated by TCRdb to 2016 to 2018). Turning to the overall study: Deep quantitative T cell receptor repertoire profiling was used in the study to track responses to a trivalent subunit inactivated influenza vaccine.

Study-wide findings and limitations: The authors suggested that each seasonal influenza vaccination may recruit only a limited number of new T cells.

A word on this clonotype: It lacks a known antigen. No base quality information exists; no much larger clone differs at one position.

The germline V gene yields MNHNS for CDR1 and SASEGT for CDR2. The CDR3 has 15 amino acids, counting the end cysteine and phenylalanine. Of all the DNA, just the CDR3 is kept, 45 bases in frame from base 1. V and J lose 6 bases and 5 bases, and a span of 19 bases separates them. Library creation used RT-PCR. Sequencing was performed on an Illumina HiSeq 2500. Using fastp trimming at Q25 and MiXCR clonotype assembly, TCRdb reanalyzed the public sequencing data and kept in-frame beta chains. CDR3 protein sequences are deduplicated, and each keeps its most common genes and DNA. This sample has 530,000 or so distinct CDR3 sequences in its table, and 13% to 15% of those were observed once. The leading ten clones occupy 11% of the sample.

The material sequenced was PBMCs from blood, taken 12 days after vaccination. Recombination linked TRBV6-1 to TRBJ1-1; the D gene is unclear. The TCR sequence derives from a man in his forties or fifties who received an inactivated influenza vaccine. Donor details come from another sample of the same person, matched by shared clones. This receptor has the CDR3 CASRNQRVGTTEAFF. At the DNA level, the sequence is TGTGCCAGCAGGAACCAAAGGGTCGGTACGACTGAAGCTTTCTTT.